The source of this T cell receptor beta chain is a study of blood T cell repertoires in COVID-19. Turning to the study itself: There were acute and convalescent COVID-19 samples, and they came from the United States, Italy and Spain. Sample material is recorded as cDNA or gDNA derived from T cells, B-cell-depleted T cells, or PBMCs.

CDR1 is SGHDT, CDR2 YYEEEE, per germline. The CDR3 is 16 residues long. The V gene end was trimmed by 1 base and the J gene end by 2 bases; junction bases not matched to a gene: 5. Libraries were prepared by immunoSEQ multiplex PCR; TCRdb keeps only in-frame clonotypes and omits some of them. The top ten hold 0.9% to 1.2% of the sample, which has around 300,000 clones, around 90% seen once. Before being deemed recovered, Cohort 3 donors had two negative PCRs, clearance, or symptom resolution. Sequenced material: PBMCs or T cells enriched from blood (not recorded which). This chain uses TRBV5-6 with TRBJ2-3; TRBD2 matches 9 bases. The source of this sequence is a woman under 40 who had recovered from COVID-19. The CDR3 nucleotides are TGTGCCAGCAGCTTGTTACTAGCGGGTCCCACAGATACGCAGTATTTT. Amino acid sequence: CASSLLLAGPTDTQYF. The full variable domain, in which reference TRBV5-6 and TRBJ2-3 provide the parts outside the CDR3, is DAGVTQSPTHLIKTRGQQVTLRCSPKSGHDTVSWYQQALGQGPQFIFQYYEEEERQRGNFPDRFSGHQFPNYSSELNVNALLLGDSALYLCASSLLLAGPTDTQYFGPGTRLTVL.